These 30 T cell receptor beta chains came from one sample sequenced in a study of shared clonotypes between healthy human individuals. Using immunoSEQ multiplex PCR, the repertoire was profiled, and TCRdb retains in-frame clones only, with some absent. The table lists some 550,000 clones, approximately 97% of them singletons. The specimen sequenced was naive CD4+ T cells sorted from blood. Subset specified: CD45RA+ positively selected. Receptors were obtained from a woman aged 25 to 39 in good health.

The CDR3 region is CASSWDSGRGGELFF. The CDR3 nucleotides read TGTGCCAGCAGTTGGGACAGCGGGCGAGGCGGGGAGCTGTTTTTT. V gene TRBV28 combines with J gene TRBJ2-2; a weak D match, TRBD1 (7 bases). V lost 4 bases and J lost 7, with 16 bases in between. This CDR3 comprises 15 residues. Germline lookup yields CDR1 MDHEN and CDR2 SYDVKM.

The rearrangement uses TRBV18 and TRBJ1-3; no reliable D call. Germline CDR1 is KGHSH and CDR2 is LQKENI. The germline V and J ends were trimmed by 4 bases and 0 bases, with 16 bases remaining between them. The CDR3 is made up of 17 amino acids. CDR3: CASSRSTTSFSGNTIYF. CDR3 sequence (DNA): TGTGCCAGCTCACGGTCGACAACGTCCTTCTCTGGAAACACCATATATTTT.

The V gene is TRBV6-1, the J gene TRBJ2-1; D not certain. The CDR3 covers 10 residues. Looked up from germline, CDR1 is MNHNS and CDR2 is SASEGT. V gave up 10 bases and J gave up 10 bases, with 11 bases separating them. CDR3: CATGRREQFF. Written as DNA, the CDR3 is TGTGCCACCGGGCGACGGGAGCAGTTCTTC.

In DNA, the CDR3 is TGTGCCAGCAGTTGGGAACCCAGCCTCAACGCTGAGCAGTTCTTC. It specifies CASSWEPSLNAEQFF. The chain recombines TRBV6-5 with TRBJ2-1, with D unclear. Germline CDR1 reads MNHEY; CDR2 reads SVGAGI. The germline V and J ends were trimmed by 4 bases and 9 bases, with 19 bases remaining between them. The CDR3 extends over 15 amino acids.

The V call is TRBV6-1, the J call TRBJ2-7, with 10 bases lining up with TRBD1. The J segment lost 4 bases and the V segment lost 4 bases, leaving 4 bases of the junction unmatched. Germline CDR1 MNHNS, CDR2 SASEGT. This CDR3 spans 14 amino acids. CDR3 sequence reads: CASSGQGAGYEQYF. The CDR3 DNA reads as TGTGCCAGCAGTGGACAGGGGGCGGGTTACGAGCAGTACTTC.

The chain carries TRBV28 and TRBJ1-1; no clear D gene. The CDR3 is made up of 13 amino acids. V was shortened by 3 bases and J by 10 bases, with 15 bases between the two germline ends. Per the germline V gene, CDR1 is MDHEN and CDR2 is SYDVKM. CDR3 nucleotides: TGTGCCAGCAGTTTTATTGCGATGGGGATAGCTTTCTTT. Translated: CASSFIAMGIAFF.

V gene TRBV21-1 combines with J gene TRBJ1-5; TRBD1 reflects the table's D call only, with no check against the DNA. TRBV21-1 is a recognized pseudogene. CDR3 length: 16 residues. CDR3 bases: TGTGCCAGCAGCGAACGGCACAGGGTTAGTAATCAGCCCCAGCATTTT. Translation gives CASSERHRVSNQPQHF.

The chain links TRBV6-1 to TRBJ1-5; no definite D call. Germline CDR1 and CDR2: MNHNS and SASEGT. Between the trimmed V and J ends, which lost 7 bases and 7 bases, there was a span of 17 bases. The CDR3 spans 14 residues. The CDR3 DNA is TGTGCCAGCACCACCTCCCGGGTGGGGCAGCCCCAGCATTTT. It codes for CASTTSRVGQPQHF.

This rearrangement joins TRBV5-1 to TRBJ2-5; D gene unclear. The V gene lost 4 bases and the J gene lost 0 bases, with 4 bases spanning the gap. Germline V gene lookup returns CDR1 SGHRS and CDR2 YFSETQ. The CDR3 is 12 residues long. The DNA for the CDR3 is TGCGCCAGCAGCATTAACCAAGAGACCCAGTACTTC. Translation: CASSINQETQYF.

This chain connects TRBV5-1 to TRBJ2-1; D ambiguous. CDR1 and CDR2 from the germline V gene are SGHRS and YFSETQ. V lost 0 bases and J lost 0, with 10 bases in between. The CDR3 loop spans 16 amino acids. The CDR3 DNA reads as TGCGCCAGCAGCTTGGCGGCTAGGAGCTCCTACAATGAGCAGTTCTTC. Its translation: CASSLAARSSYNEQFF.

This clone was observed a single time. This chain joins TRBV20-1 and TRBJ2-7; D perhaps matches TRBD1 (5 bases). Germline values: CDR1 DFQATT, CDR2 SNEGSKA (reference sequence). The CDR3 extends over 11 amino acids. With 7 bases removed from V and 3 bases from J, the gap between germline ends came to 10 bases. In DNA, the CDR3 is TGCAGTGTTACAGGCATCTACGAGCAGTACTTC. Its translation: CSVTGIYEQYF.

V usage is TRBV5-4 and J usage is TRBJ1-2; D may be TRBD1 (5 bases). Trimming shortened V by 4 bases and J by 0 bases, and 13 bases separated the two germline ends. This CDR3 is built from 15 residues. Germline V gene data show CDR1 as SGHNT and CDR2 as YYREEE (reference sequence). In DNA form, the CDR3 reads TGTGCCAGCAGCCCCGGGACGGGAACTAACTATGGCTACACCTTC. It translates to CASSPGTGTNYGYTF.

This chain uses TRBV25-1 with TRBJ1-3, with D possibly TRBD1 on 5 matching bases. This CDR3 has 12 residues. From germline, CDR1 is MGHDK and CDR2 SYGVNS. V lost 5 bases and J lost 4, with 6 bases in between. CDR3 coding DNA: TGTGCCAGCAGTCGACAGGGAAACACCATATATTTT. It codes for CASSRQGNTIYF.

The gene calls are TRBV4-1 and TRBJ1-5; 10 bases align to TRBD1. Germline CDR1 reads MGHRA; CDR2 reads YSYEKL. The CDR3 is 20 amino acids. V lost 2 bases, J lost 0 bases, and 13 bases stayed unmatched. CDR3 sequence: CASSQTWTGGKTLSNQPQHF. In DNA form, the CDR3 reads TGCGCCAGCAGCCAAACCTGGACAGGGGGGAAAACCCTTAGCAATCAGCCCCAGCATTTT.

The chain uses TRBV6-5 and TRBJ2-2; 9 bases are shared with TRBD2. The CDR3 sequence is 15 residues long. Trimming took 5 bases from V and 6 from J; bases not matched to a gene: 7. Germline assignment: CDR1 MNHEY and CDR2 SVGAGI. This CDR3 reads CASSALAGAAGELFF. Written as DNA, the CDR3 is TGTGCCAGCAGTGCCTTAGCGGGAGCTGCCGGGGAGCTGTTTTTT.

This chain links TRBV2 with TRBJ2-5, with TRBD2 as a possible D gene (6 bases). The CDR3 runs 15 residues. Per germline, CDR1 SNHLY and CDR2 FYNNEI. The V gene lost 7 bases and the J gene lost 4 bases, with 19 bases spanning the gap. CDR3 region: CASTRELGGAETQYF. The CDR3 bases are TGTGCCAGCACCCGTGAACTAGGAGGGGCAGAGACCCAGTACTTC.

V and J are TRBV10-2 and TRBJ2-1; TRBD2 aligns across 12 bases. This CDR3 contains 14 residues. The trim removed 7 bases at V and 10 bases at J, leaving 8 bases unmatched. Germline V CDR1 and CDR2: WSHSY, SAAADI. In nucleotides, the CDR3 is TGCGCCAGCAAGTCGGGACTAGCGGGTATAGAGCAGTTCTTC. Amino acids: CASKSGLAGIEQFF.

The chain couples TRBV27 to TRBJ2-1; 8 bases are a match to TRBD1. J was trimmed by 6 bases and V by 5 bases; bases with no gene match: 9. Germline lookup yields CDR1 MNHEY and CDR2 SMNVEV (reference sequence). The CDR3 covers 15 residues. The CDR3 loop reads CASSPRQGLSNEQFF. CDR3 DNA sequence: TGTGCCAGCAGTCCGCGACAGGGGTTATCCAATGAGCAGTTCTTC.

The V call is TRBV15, the J call TRBJ1-5; D not certain. This CDR3 is built from 12 residues. Trimming cost V 5 bases and J 7 bases, with 9 bases left between them. From germline, CDR1 is LNHNV and CDR2 YYDKDF (reference sequence). The CDR3: CATSGPRQPQHF. CDR3 nucleotide sequence: TGTGCCACCAGCGGCCCACGACAGCCCCAGCATTTT.

The rearrangement joins TRBV27 to TRBJ2-7; a possible D gene is TRBD1 (5 bases). V lost 5 bases, J lost 5 bases, and 13 bases lay in between. Germline V lookup: CDR1 MNHEY, CDR2 SMNVEV (reference sequence). This CDR3 is built from 13 residues. As DNA, the CDR3 is TGTGCCAGCAGTGAATACGACAGCCACGAGCAGTACTTC. Amino acids: CASSEYDSHEQYF.

V usage is TRBV30 and J usage is TRBJ1-2; D may be TRBD1 (6 bases). The CDR3 sequence is 18 residues long. Trimming stripped 1 base from V and 6 bases from J, with 27 bases between. Per the germline V gene, CDR1 is GTSNPN and CDR2 is SVGIG (reference sequence). The CDR3 nucleotides are TGTGCCTGGAGTGGCCACGGGACAACAAATCCATTATCCAATGGCTACACCTTC. The encoded protein is CAWSGHGTTNPLSNGYTF.

The chain carries TRBV9 and TRBJ2-5; weak D call: TRBD2 (6 bases). The last part of the DNA fits TRBJ2-7 better; the J call may be wrong. The CDR3 covers 15 residues. Germline V gene lookup returns CDR1 SGDLS and CDR2 YYNGEE. The CDR3: CASSVGPEGIYEQYF. CDR3 nucleotide sequence: TGTGCCAGCAGCGTTGGACCGGAGGGAATCTACGAGCAGTACTTC.

The genes are TRBV28 and TRBJ2-7; 9 nucleotides agree with TRBD2. The germline V gene has CDR1 MDHEN and CDR2 SYDVKM. The CDR3 length is 15 residues. V shed 7 bases and J 3 bases; nucleotides not matched to a gene: 10. The CDR3 DNA sequence: TGTGCCAGCAAACCAACGACTAGCGGACTCTACGAGCAGTACTTC. This gives the protein CASKPTTSGLYEQYF.

On this clone: Other nucleotide sequences in the sample specify the same CDR3. Here the CDR3 reads CASSPGLAVYNEQFF. The CDR3 DNA follows: TGCGCCAGCAGCCCGGGACTAGCGGTTTACAATGAGCAGTTCTTC. The chain recombines TRBV5-1 with TRBJ2-1, with TRBD2 matching 11 bases. Germline-derived CDR1 and CDR2 are SGHRS and YFSETQ. After removal of 4 bases from V and 4 bases from J, the junction contained 4 bases not matched to a gene. CDR3 size: 15 residues. Drawing the rest from reference TRBV5-1 and TRBJ2-1, the complete variable domain is KAGVTQTPRYLIKTRGQQVTLSCSPISGHRSVSWYQQTPGQGLQFLFEYFSETQRNKGNFPGRFSGRQFSNSRSEMNVSTLELGDSALYLCASSPGLAVYNEQFFGPGTRLTVL.

The rearrangement links TRBV4-2 to TRBJ2-1, with D possibly matching TRBD2 (6 bases). Per germline, CDR1 LGHNA and CDR2 YNFKEQ. The V gene lost 1 base and the J gene lost 7 bases, with 8 bases spanning the gap. The CDR3 has 13 residues. CDR3 loop: CASSQGTKNEQFF. The DNA for the CDR3 is TGTGCCAGCAGCCAAGGGACTAAAAATGAGCAGTTCTTC.

Regarding this clone: This CDR3 is also generated by other DNA sequences in the sample. The V gene is TRBV5-1, the J gene TRBJ2-5, with D perhaps matching TRBD1 (6 bases). Trimming cost V 2 bases and J 1 base, with 9 bases left between them. The CDR3 has 14 amino acids. Germline lookup yields CDR1 SGHRS and CDR2 YFSETQ. The CDR3, as DNA: TGCGCCAGCAGCTTCCAGGGGACCCAAGAGACCCAGTACTTC. Amino acid sequence: CASSFQGTQETQYF.

For the CDR3, the DNA is TGTGCCAGCAGCCAAGATCGAGAACTAGCGGGCAGTGAGCAGTTCTTC. Translated: CASSQDRELAGSEQFF. The rearrangement uses TRBV4-2 and TRBJ2-1; 9 bases match TRBD2. V lost 0 bases and J lost 9; bases outside the gene matches: 9. The CDR3 is made up of 16 amino acids. The germline V gene has CDR1 LGHNA and CDR2 YNFKEQ.

The V and J genes are TRBV5-1 and TRBJ2-7; TRBD1 matches 9 bases. The J segment lost 2 bases and the V segment lost 0 bases, leaving 6 bases of the junction unmatched. CDR1 and CDR2 (germline): SGHRS, YFSETQ. The CDR3 covers 16 residues. CDR3 DNA: TGCGCCAGCAGCTTGGACTACAGGGGGCGAACCTACGAGCAGTACTTC. Protein: CASSLDYRGRTYEQYF.

The chain carries TRBV25-1 and TRBJ2-3; 9 nucleotides agree with TRBD2. The CDR3 extends over 16 amino acids. The V gene's germline CDR1 is MGHDK and CDR2 SYGVNS. The ends lost 3 bases at V and 5 bases at J; junction bases unmatched: 9. In DNA form, the CDR3 reads TGTGCCAGCAGTGAGGGGGCGGGAGGGCTTCTAGATACGCAGTATTTT. It specifies CASSEGAGGLLDTQYF.

V and J are TRBV28 and TRBJ1-1; possible D gene TRBD1, 6 bases. V lost 8 bases to trimming and J lost 0 bases, with 13 bases between them. CDR1 is MDHEN, CDR2 SYDVKM, per germline. This CDR3 region has 14 residues. The CDR3 spells CASGYYRVNTEAFF. Here the CDR3 DNA reads TGTGCCAGCGGATACTACAGGGTGAACACTGAAGCTTTCTTT.